This T cell receptor (beta chain) derives from a study of T cells after yellow fever vaccination. TCRdb used MiXCR to reprocess the 5' RACE reads, holding one entry per CDR3 protein. The sample carries some 350,000 distinct CDR3 sequences, 6.2% recorded once. The J segment lost 5 bases and the V segment lost 4 bases, leaving 7 bases of the junction unmatched. Germline values: CDR1 SGDLS, CDR2 YYNGEE. This CDR3 comprises 14 residues. Study-wide results and caveats: Most primary-vaccination clones reappeared after the booster (around 95% CD4, roughly 88% CD8).

This clonotype came up many times. No antigen is known for it. The origin of this receptor is a man aged 25 to 40 who received the YFV17D yellow fever vaccine. Source: PBMCs, taken 5 days after the yellow fever booster vaccination. This chain connects TRBV9 to TRBJ2-5; 8 bases map to TRBD1. The CDR3 DNA reads TGTGCCAGCAGCAATCAGGGGGCTAGGGAGACCCAGTACTTC. Protein product: CASSNQGARETQYF.